A single T cell receptor (beta chain) is shown here with its context. Its antigen is undetermined. Method: immunoSEQ multiplex PCR; TCRdb's copy keeps in-frame clones and lacks some. The sample contains approximately 300,000 clones, around 90% of which appear only once. The donors belonged to the approximately 120-subject validation cohort, separate from the roughly 600-subject first cohort. Germline CDR1 is SGHRS and CDR2 is YFSETQ. Trimming pared 1 base from V and 3 bases from J, leaving 11 bases between. The CDR3 extends over 14 amino acids. The source of the sample is a study of cytomegalovirus exposure and HLA in healthy donors. Study-level information: The approximately 120 validation repertoires, a later analysis reported, used the same platform as the 600 to 700 repertoires from the first cohort. Study findings and constraints: First-cohort TCR clusters were later found to tend to co-occur in the 120 or so validation repertoires. Rare sequences made up most TCRs, while some public TCRs were found in many donors.

This clonotype was sampled from a woman aged 30 to 39 in good health and CMV-seropositive. Sequences were obtained from PBMCs. The chain couples TRBV5-1 to TRBJ2-7, with D perhaps assigned TRBD1 or TRBD2 (7 bases each). CDR3 in DNA: TGCGCCAGCAGCTTGAGCGGGACAGTCTACGAGCAGTACTTC. The encoded protein is CASSLSGTVYEQYF.